This T cell receptor (beta chain) was recovered during a study of CD8 T cells in Susac syndrome. The authors reverse transcribed roughly 0.45 to 1 ug RNA with random hexamers. One entry per CDR3 protein results from TCRdb running MiXCR on the immunoSEQ multiplex PCR reads. This sample carries about 82,000 distinct CDR3 sequences, approximately 96% of them seen once, and the ten largest clones take 0.55% to 0.75%. Germline V gene data show CDR1 as DFQATT and CDR2 as SNEGSKA (reference sequence). The CDR3 contains 14 residues. Trimming removed 6 bases from V and 8 bases from J, with 19 bases in between.

This TCR derives from a human donor with Susac syndrome. The J gene is TRBJ1-4, the V gene TRBV20-1, with a possible D match to TRBD1 (6 bases). The sequenced material came from CD8+ T cells from PBMCs. The CDR3 here is CSAINRAGGEKLFF. The DNA of the CDR3 is TGCAGTGCCATTAACAGGGCTGGAGGGGAAAAACTGTTTTTT.